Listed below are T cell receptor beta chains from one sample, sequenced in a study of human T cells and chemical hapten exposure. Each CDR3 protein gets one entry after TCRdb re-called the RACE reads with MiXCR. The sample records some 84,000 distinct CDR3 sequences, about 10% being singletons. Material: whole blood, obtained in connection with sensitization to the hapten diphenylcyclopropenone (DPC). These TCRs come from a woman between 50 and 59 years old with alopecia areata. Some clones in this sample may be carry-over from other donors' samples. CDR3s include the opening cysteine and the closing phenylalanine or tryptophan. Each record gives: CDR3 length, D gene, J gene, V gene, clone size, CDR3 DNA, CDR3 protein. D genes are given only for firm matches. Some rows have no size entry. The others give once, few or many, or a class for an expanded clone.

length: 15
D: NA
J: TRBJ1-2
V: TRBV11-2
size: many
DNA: TGTGCCAGCAGCACCGTCCTTGGCTGGTTATATGGCTACACCTTC
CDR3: CASSTVLGWLYGYTF

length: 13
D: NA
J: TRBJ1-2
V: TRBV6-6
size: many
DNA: TGTGCCGGGGCTTTTGGGGATGGGGATGGCTACACCTTC
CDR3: CAGAFGDGDGYTF

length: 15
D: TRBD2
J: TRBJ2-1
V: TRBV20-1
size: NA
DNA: TGCAGTGCTAGGTCTAGCGGGAGTCGCTACAATGAGCAGTTCTTC
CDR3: CSARSSGSRYNEQFF

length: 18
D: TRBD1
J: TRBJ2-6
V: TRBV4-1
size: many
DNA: TGCGCCAGCAGCATCCAGGGACAGGCCTCCTCTGGGGCCAACGTCCTGACTTTC
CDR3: CASSIQGQASSGANVLTF

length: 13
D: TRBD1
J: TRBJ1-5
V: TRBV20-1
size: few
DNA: TGCAGTGCTAAAACAGGGGGCAATCAGCCCCAGCATTTT
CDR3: CSAKTGGNQPQHF

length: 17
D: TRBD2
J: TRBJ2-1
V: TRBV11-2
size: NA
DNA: TGTGCCAGCAGCTTAGGGACTAGCAGGAGATTTGGTAATGAGCAGTTCTTC
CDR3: CASSLGTSRRFGNEQFF

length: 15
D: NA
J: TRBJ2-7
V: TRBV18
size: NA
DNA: TGTGCCAGCTCACCACCGGCAGGGGGGCTTCGCGAGCAGTACTTC
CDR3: CASSPPAGGLREQYF

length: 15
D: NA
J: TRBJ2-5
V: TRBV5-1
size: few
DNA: TGCGCCAGCAGCACCCCCGGGACACCCCAAGAGACCCAGTACTTC
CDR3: CASSTPGTPQETQYF

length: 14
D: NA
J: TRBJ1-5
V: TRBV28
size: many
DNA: TGTGCCAGCAGTTTGTATACTCCTAATCAGCCCCAGCATTTT
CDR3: CASSLYTPNQPQHF

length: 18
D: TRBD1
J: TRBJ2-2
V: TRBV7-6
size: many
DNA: TGTGCCAGCAGCTTATATTCGGGGACAGGGGCGAACACCGGGGAGCTGTTTTTT
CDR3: CASSLYSGTGANTGELFF

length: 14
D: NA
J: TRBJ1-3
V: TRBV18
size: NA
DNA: TGTGCCAGCTCACAGCCGACAGTTGGAAACACCATATATTTT
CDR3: CASSQPTVGNTIYF

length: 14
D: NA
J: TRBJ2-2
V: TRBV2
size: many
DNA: TGTGCCAGCATCAGGATCGCGAACACCGGGGAGCTGTTTTTT
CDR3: CASIRIANTGELFF

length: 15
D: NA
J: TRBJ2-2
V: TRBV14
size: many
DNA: TGTGCCAGCAGCCCCCTTTCGGGAGCATCCGGGGAGCTGTTTTTT
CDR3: CASSPLSGASGELFF

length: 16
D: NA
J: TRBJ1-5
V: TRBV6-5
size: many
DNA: TGTGCCAGCAGTTACGGCGGCCGGTATAGCAATCAGCCCCAGCATTTT
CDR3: CASSYGGRYSNQPQHF

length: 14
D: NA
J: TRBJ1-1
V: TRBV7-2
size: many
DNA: TGTGCCAGCAGCTTAGCAGGGAGCAACACTGAAGCTTTCTTT
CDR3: CASSLAGSNTEAFF

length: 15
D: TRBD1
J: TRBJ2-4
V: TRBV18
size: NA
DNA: TGTGCCAGCTCACGAAGGACAGGCATCGGAAACATTCAGTACTTC
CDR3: CASSRRTGIGNIQYF

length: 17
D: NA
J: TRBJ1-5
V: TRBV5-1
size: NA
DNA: TGCGCCAGCAGCCCCGGGCTCCTCTTGGACGGCAATCAGCCCCAGCATTTT
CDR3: CASSPGLLLDGNQPQHF

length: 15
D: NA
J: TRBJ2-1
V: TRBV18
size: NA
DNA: TGTGCCAGCTCACCACGGTCTAGGACCCTTGATGAGCAGTTCTTC
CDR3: CASSPRSRTLDEQFF

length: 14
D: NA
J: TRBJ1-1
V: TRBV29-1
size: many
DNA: TGCAGCGTTGAAGACAAACAGGGACGTGGGTTAGCTTTCTTT
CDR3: CSVEDKQGRGLAFF

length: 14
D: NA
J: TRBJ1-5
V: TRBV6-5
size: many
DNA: TGTGCCAGCAGGGCCTATTCCAGCAATCAGCCCCAGCATTTT
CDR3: CASRAYSSNQPQHF

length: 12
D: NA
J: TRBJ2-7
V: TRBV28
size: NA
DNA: TGTGCCAGCAGTTTATTGGGAAACGAGCAGTACTTC
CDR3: CASSLLGNEQYF

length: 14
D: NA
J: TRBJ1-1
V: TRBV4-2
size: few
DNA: TGTGCCAGCAGCCAAGATCCAGGGAACACTGAAGCTTTCTTT
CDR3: CASSQDPGNTEAFF

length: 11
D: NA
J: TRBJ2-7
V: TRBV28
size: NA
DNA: TGTGCCAGCAGAAACAGTTACGAGCAGTACTTC
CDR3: CASRNSYEQYF

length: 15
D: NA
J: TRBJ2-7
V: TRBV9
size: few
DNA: TGTGCCAGCAGCGTAGGACGTGGGGATTTGGGCGAGCAGTACTTC
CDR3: CASSVGRGDLGEQYF

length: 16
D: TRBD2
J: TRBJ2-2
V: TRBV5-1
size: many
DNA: TGCGCCAGCAGCATACTAAGCGGGAGGGCCGCCGGGGAGCTGTTTTTT
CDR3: CASSILSGRAAGELFF

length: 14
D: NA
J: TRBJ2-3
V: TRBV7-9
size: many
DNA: TGTGCCAGCAGTTGGGCGGGGAACACAGATACGCAGTATTTT
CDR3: CASSWAGNTDTQYF

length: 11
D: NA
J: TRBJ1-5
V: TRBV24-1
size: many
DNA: TGTGCCACCAGTGATTCCCAGGGCTATCATTTT
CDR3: CATSDSQGYHF